This T cell receptor (beta chain) comes out of a study of cytomegalovirus exposure and HLA in healthy donors. The study's findings and limits: A highly shared variant cluster was judged a likely technical artifact.

The PCR ran on 60 Vbeta and 13 Jbeta primers. The protocol was immunoSEQ multiplex PCR, while the TCRdb copy is restricted to in-frame clones and leaves out a portion. Here the sample spans 75,000 to 90,000 clones, around 85% being singletons. A few counts support this clone. The antigen remains undetermined. The V gene lost 3 bases and the J gene lost 4 bases, with 24 bases spanning the gap. The CDR3 runs to 17 residues. Per germline, CDR1 GTSNPN and CDR2 SVGIG (reference sequence). The sample consisted of PBMCs. This clonotype was sampled from a man between 40 and 49 years old in good health and CMV-seropositive. The genes are TRBV30 and TRBJ1-2, with D unresolved. The CDR3 here is CAWRKFGLRNLTYGYTF. The CDR3 nucleotides read TGTGCCTGGAGAAAGTTTGGACTCAGGAACTTGACCTATGGCTACACCTTC.